This TCR beta chain emerged from a study of T-cell memory formation after mild COVID-19 (dated by TCRdb to the early 2020s). Study-wide context: TCR sequence clusters from the two donors were found to be largely donor specific. In a couple of donors, T-cell clones that expanded and contracted after mild COVID-19 were followed by sequencing TCRalpha and TCRbeta repertoires longitudinally. Two young, previously healthy adult volunteers made up the cohort, one male and one female. The study at large found these results: Balanced CD4/CD8 phenotypes were observed for clones contracting from day 15 to 85, whereas a bias towards CD4+ was observed for a second wave of clones expanding from day 15 to 37. SARS-CoV-2 specificity was not confirmed for the second-wave clones peaking on day 37. Some responding clones were found in pre-infection memory, which suggests that pre-existing cross-reactive memory T cells took part in the SARS-CoV-2 response. Contracting CD4+ clones appeared mostly in the CM and EM memory subsets, whereas CD8+ clones were enriched in EMRA. The study included only a couple of mild cases, and larger cohorts that include severe cases with pre-infection samples were judged to be necessary.

The CDR1 and CDR2 encoded by the germline V gene (reference sequence) are LNHDA and SQIVND. Reading from cysteine to phenylalanine, the CDR3 counts 13 amino acids. Here the CDR3 DNA is all that survives: 39 bases in frame from base 1. V is shortened by 1 base, J by 7 bases, and the region joining them spans 10 bases. This clonotype showed up just a few times. Its antigen is unknown. It has no much larger one-base neighbor in the sample; base qualities were not kept. TCRdb names Illumina NovaSeq 6000 as the instrument used. Using 5'RACE with constant-segment primers, TCRalpha and TCRbeta cDNA libraries were constructed, with sample barcodes and unique molecular identifiers added in the process. Trizol reagent was used to extract RNA from every sample. Libraries were amplified in two PCR steps, with a second sample barcode and Illumina TruSeq adapters added in the second step. Libraries were sequenced on an Illumina NovaSeq with 2 x 150 bp paired-end reads. The source study handled its data this way. With migec v1.2.7, reads were demultiplexed and then collapsed into UMI-guided consensus sequences. Using mixcr v2.1.11, the UMI consensuses were aligned to TRA and TRB V and J templates and assembled into clonotypes. Clonotypes were classified as expanded or contracted when called significant by both edgeR and NoisET, with noise models trained on biological replicates. For edgeR calls, a false discovery rate-adjusted p below 0.01 and a log2 fold-change threshold of 1 were applied. As an exploratory analysis of dynamics, PCA with hierarchical clustering was applied to max-normalized trajectories of the 1000 most abundant clonotypes. Separately sequenced CD4+ and CD8+ repertoires were used to assign a CD4 or CD8 phenotype to each responding clone. The raw public data were reprocessed by TCRdb itself: fastp quality trimming at Q25, MiXCR clonotype calling, in-frame beta chains only. All rows with the same CDR3 protein become a single entry with the most common DNA and genes. None of the V and J calls come from the authors' own analysis; TCRdb made them. In this sample the table shows about 440,000 distinct CDR3 sequences, 20% of which occur a single time. Approximately 8.4% of the sample is in the top ten clones.

Ficoll-Paque density gradient centrifugation was the method used to isolate PBMCs. This sequence uses TRBV19 and TRBJ1-2; a confident D gene designation cannot be given. Input material: PBMCs or a T cell subset sorted from them (not recorded which). This receptor was identified in an adult woman who had mild COVID-19 (a few samples of this study predate the infection). The sample titles of this study are shuffled in the database, so cell type and time point are left out; the donor was told from shared clones. The sequenced DNA: TGTGCCAGTAGTATAGGGCAGACGCTTGGCTACACCTTC. This codes for CASSIGQTLGYTF. The CDR3 plus the reference TRBV19 and TRBJ1-2 genes for the other parts give the full variable domain: DGGITQSPKYLFRKEGQNVTLSCEQNLNHDAMYWYRQDPGQGLRLIYYSQIVNDFQKGDIAEGYSVSREKKESFPLTVTSAQKNPTAFYLCASSIGQTLGYTFGSGTRLTVV.